This TCR beta chain was captured in a study of identical twins. This clonotype was picked up many times. TCRdb analysed the 5' RACE reads with MiXCR anew, one entry per CDR3 protein. In the table there are hundreds of thousands of distinct CDR3 sequences, 6.1% of which are singletons. Germline CDR1 and CDR2: SNHLY and FYNNEI. The CDR3 length is 15 residues. V was pared by 5 bases and J by 2 bases, with 14 bases between. Input material: naive T cells sorted from blood. This receptor was taken from a man younger than 35 in good health. The chain couples TRBV2 to TRBJ2-3; D is possibly TRBD2 (6 bases). The CDR3: CASSPPGLSTDTQYF. CDR3 coding DNA: TGTGCCAGCAGTCCGCCGGGACTTTCCACAGATACGCAGTATTTT.